The rows below give T cell receptor beta chains drawn from one sample of a study of shared clonotypes between healthy human individuals. Only in-frame clones appear in the TCRdb table, and some are missing; sequencing was by immunoSEQ multiplex PCR. Among about 1.5 million clones listed, 98% were seen once. The material sequenced was naive CD4+ T cells sorted from blood. Receptor source: a man younger than 40 in good health. The CDR3 runs from the conserved cysteine through the conserved F or W. A D gene is named only where the DNA matches it firmly. Size tells how often a clone was seen (once, few, many) or the class of an expanded clone, and some rows leave it out.

D gene	clone size	V gene	J gene	CDR3 protein	CDR3 DNA
.	.	TRBV28	TRBJ2-3	CASSPVPGGTADTQYF	TGTGCCAGCAGCCCCGTCCCCGGCGGGACCGCAGATACGCAGTATTTT
.	.	TRBV30	TRBJ2-1	CAWSGQELNPYNEQFF	TGTGCCTGGAGTGGACAGGAATTGAACCCCTACAATGAGCAGTTCTTC
TRBD1	.	TRBV5-1	TRBJ2-1	CASSLADRALNEQFF	TGCGCCAGCAGCTTGGCGGACAGGGCACTCAATGAGCAGTTCTTC
TRBD1	.	TRBV28	TRBJ1-2	CASSSGQGGYGYTF	TGTGCCAGCAGTTCCGGACAGGGGGGGTATGGCTACACCTTC
.	.	TRBV30	TRBJ1-2	CARSSGAGYTF	TGTGCCCGGAGTTCTGGGGCTGGCTACACCTTC
.	.	TRBV7-6	TRBJ2-1	CASSSSQRSSYNEQFF	TGTGCCAGCAGCTCCTCACAGAGGAGCTCCTACAATGAGCAGTTCTTC
.	.	TRBV27	TRBJ1-1	CASSFRTQMNTEAFF	TGTGCCAGCAGTTTTCGGACACAAATGAACACTGAAGCTTTCTTT
.	.	TRBV9	TRBJ2-2	CASSVGGTGELFF	TGTGCCAGCAGCGTAGGAGGGACCGGGGAGCTGTTTTTT
.	.	TRBV10-2	TRBJ2-5	CATQTTSGETQYF	TGCGCCACCCAGACTACTTCTGGGGAGACCCAGTACTTC
.	.	TRBV7-2	TRBJ2-7	CASSRHPDPGVAEQYF	TGTGCCAGCAGCAGGCACCCTGATCCGGGAGTAGCCGAGCAGTACTTC
.	.	TRBV5-8	TRBJ2-1	CASSGDYDEQFF	TGTGCCAGCAGCGGTGATTACGATGAGCAGTTCTTC
TRBD1	.	TRBV5-5	TRBJ1-2	CASSLLTGQPNYGYTF	TGTGCCAGCAGCTTGTTGACGGGACAGCCTAACTATGGCTACACCTTC
TRBD2	.	TRBV5-4	TRBJ2-1	CASSLDTGLATNEQFF	TGTGCCAGCAGCTTGGATACGGGACTAGCGACCAATGAGCAGTTCTTC
TRBD1	once	TRBV18	TRBJ2-2	CASSPRTGHTGELFF	TGTGCCAGCTCACCCAGGACAGGCCACACCGGGGAGCTGTTTTTT
TRBD2	.	TRBV28	TRBJ2-7	CASSYRLAGDYEQYF	TGTGCCAGCAGTTACAGACTAGCGGGAGACTACGAGCAGTACTTC
.	.	TRBV5-1	TRBJ2-1	CASNRGNNEQFF	TGCGCCAGCAACCGAGGAAACAATGAGCAGTTCTTC
TRBD2	.	TRBV7-2	TRBJ2-1	CASSLAGGTYNEQFF	TGTGCCAGCAGCCTAGCGGGAGGGACCTACAATGAGCAGTTCTTC
TRBD2	.	TRBV6-1	TRBJ2-7	CASSAHSGSSYEQYF	TGTGCCAGCAGTGCACATAGCGGGAGCTCCTACGAGCAGTACTTC
.	.	TRBV21-1	TRBJ2-3	CASSTLPSTSGRGIDTQYF	TGTGCCAGCAGCACCTTGCCCTCGACTAGCGGGAGAGGGATAGATACGCAGTATTTT
.	.	TRBV5-1	TRBJ2-1	CASSSVPGKPYNEQFF	TGCGCCAGCAGCTCCGTACCCGGAAAGCCCTACAATGAGCAGTTCTTC
TRBD2	.	TRBV28	TRBJ2-1	CASSFAGGYNEQFF	TGTGCCAGCAGTTTCGCGGGGGGATACAATGAGCAGTTCTTC
.	.	TRBV1	TRBJ2-6	CTSRANVLTF	TGCACCAGTCGGGCCAACGTCCTGACTTTC
TRBD2	.	TRBV28	TRBJ2-7	CASSLRGLAGHEQYF	TGTGCCAGCAGTTTAAGAGGACTAGCTGGCCACGAGCAGTACTTC
.	.	TRBV5-4	TRBJ1-1	CASSLGQVNTEAFF	TGTGCCAGCAGCTTGGGCCAAGTTAACACTGAAGCTTTCTTT
.	.	TRBV7-2	TRBJ1-2	CASVLTDGYTF	TGTGCCAGCGTCCTAACGGATGGCTACACCTTC
TRBD1	.	TRBV7-2	TRBJ1-1	CASSPGGRVAFF	TGTGCCAGCAGCCCAGGGGGCCGGGTGGCTTTCTTT
.	.	TRBV6-5	TRBJ2-3	CASKGRDATDTQYF	TGTGCCAGCAAAGGCCGGGATGCTACAGATACGCAGTATTTT
.	.	TRBV7-8	TRBJ2-2	CASSWKATGELFF	TGTGCCAGCAGCTGGAAAGCCACCGGGGAGCTGTTTTTT
TRBD1	.	TRBV28	TRBJ1-2	CASRFSGGQGGYGYTF	TGTGCCAGCAGGTTTTCCGGAGGACAGGGCGGCTATGGCTACACCTTC
.	.	TRBV9	TRBJ1-1	CASSKGGETTEAFF	TGTGCCAGCAGCAAAGGAGGGGAAACCACTGAAGCTTTCTTT
.	.	TRBV20-1	TRBJ2-2	CSAKGTGELFF	TGCAGTGCTAAGGGCACCGGGGAGCTGTTTTTT
TRBD1	.	TRBV30	TRBJ1-2	CAWSSTGGGGYTF	TGTGCCTGGAGTTCCACAGGGGGTGGTGGCTACACCTTC
.	.	TRBV6-1	TRBJ1-2	CASSESWGIYGYTF	TGTGCCAGCAGTGAAAGCTGGGGCATATATGGCTACACCTTC
.	.	TRBV5-4	TRBJ2-2	CASSAGPENTGELFF	TGTGCCAGCAGCGCGGGACCGGAGAACACCGGGGAGCTGTTTTTT
TRBD1	.	TRBV5-1	TRBJ1-4	CASSLGDRDLEKLFF	TGCGCCAGCAGCTTGGGAGACAGGGATCTAGAAAAACTGTTTTTT
TRBD1	once	TRBV6-5	TRBJ1-2	CASCRGLGYGYTF	TGTGCCAGCTGCAGGGGGCTCGGGTATGGCTACACCTTC
.	once	TRBV20-1	TRBJ1-2	CSARGGGGYTF	TGCAGTGCTAGGGGGGGAGGTGGCTACACCTTC
.	once	TRBV30	TRBJ2-1	CAWSVSNANEQFF	TGTGCCTGGAGTGTAAGTAATGCGAATGAGCAGTTCTTC
TRBD1	.	TRBV15	TRBJ2-1	CATSRGLEPGQGSEQFF	TGTGCCACCAGCAGAGGTCTAGAGCCGGGACAGGGGTCTGAGCAGTTCTTC
TRBD2	.	TRBV5-6	TRBJ2-1	CASSFRTSGKNEQFF	TGTGCCAGCAGCTTCCGGACTAGCGGTAAAAATGAGCAGTTCTTC
TRBD2	once	TRBV11-2	TRBJ2-2	CASSLVSGRARQTGELFF	TGTGCCAGCAGCTTAGTTAGTGGGAGGGCGCGGCAAACCGGGGAGCTGTTTTTT
.	.	TRBV6-1	TRBJ1-1	CATFRVGTEAFF	TGTGCCACATTCCGGGTCGGAACTGAAGCTTTCTTT
.	.	TRBV27	TRBJ2-6	CASSSDSGANVLTF	TGTGCCAGCAGTTCCGACTCTGGGGCCAACGTCCTGACTTTC
.	.	TRBV9	TRBJ2-7	CASSSSTQDQDEQYF	TGTGCCAGCAGCTCATCAACACAGGATCAAGACGAGCAGTACTTC
.	.	TRBV6-5	TRBJ1-5	CARKDQPQHF	TGTGCCAGAAAAGATCAGCCCCAGCATTTT
.	.	TRBV5-4	TRBJ1-2	CASSLSAEGLYGYTF	TGTGCCAGCAGCTTGTCTGCAGAGGGGCTCTATGGCTACACCTTC
.	.	TRBV5-8	TRBJ2-1	CASSRGTLLYNEQFF	TGTGCCAGCAGCCGCGGGACTCTACTTTACAATGAGCAGTTCTTC
.	.	TRBV11-2	TRBJ2-7	CASSFRDTAYEQYF	TGTGCCAGCAGCTTTCGGGACACAGCCTACGAGCAGTACTTC
.	.	TRBV28	TRBJ2-7	CASRAQGNYEQYF	TGTGCCAGCAGGGCTCAGGGAAACTACGAGCAGTACTTC
.	once	TRBV10-2	TRBJ1-5	CASSDGSTRNQPQHF	TGCGCCAGCAGTGATGGGTCTACTAGAAATCAGCCCCAGCATTTT
.	.	TRBV7-6	TRBJ2-2	CASIRGTGDTGELFF	TGTGCCAGCATCAGGGGGACGGGAGATACCGGGGAGCTGTTTTTT
TRBD2	.	TRBV4-2	TRBJ2-4	CASSQGPLAATNIQYF	TGTGCCAGCAGCCAAGGACCACTAGCGGCAACCAACATTCAGTACTTC